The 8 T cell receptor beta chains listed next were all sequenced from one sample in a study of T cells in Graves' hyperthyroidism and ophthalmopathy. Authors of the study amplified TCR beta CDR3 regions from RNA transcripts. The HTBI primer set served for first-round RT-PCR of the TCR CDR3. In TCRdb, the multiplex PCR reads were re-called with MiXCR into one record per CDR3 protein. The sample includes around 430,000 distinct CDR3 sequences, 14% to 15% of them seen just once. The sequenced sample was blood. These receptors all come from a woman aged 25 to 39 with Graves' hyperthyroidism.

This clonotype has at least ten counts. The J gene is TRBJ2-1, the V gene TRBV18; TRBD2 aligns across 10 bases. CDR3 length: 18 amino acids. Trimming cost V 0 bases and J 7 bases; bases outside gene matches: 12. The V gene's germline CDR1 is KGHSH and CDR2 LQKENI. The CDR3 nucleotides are TGTGCCAGCTCACCACCGGGGCTAGCGGGAGAGGTAACAAATGAGCAGTTCTTC. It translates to CASSPPGLAGEVTNEQFF.

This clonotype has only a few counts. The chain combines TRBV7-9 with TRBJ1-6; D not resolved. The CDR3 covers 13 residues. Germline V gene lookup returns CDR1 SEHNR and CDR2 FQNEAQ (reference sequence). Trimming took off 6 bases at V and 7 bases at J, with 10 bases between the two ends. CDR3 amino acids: CASRPDGNSPLHF. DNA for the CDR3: TGTGCCAGCAGACCAGACGGGAATTCACCCCTCCACTTT.

The DNA of the CDR3 is TGTGCCAGCAGCCTTTCGGCGGGAGCCCACACCGGGGAGCTGTTTTTT. Protein: CASSLSAGAHTGELFF. The rearrangement links TRBV9 to TRBJ2-2; 7 nucleotides line up with TRBD2. The germline gives CDR1 SGDLS, CDR2 YYNGEE. This CDR3 region has 16 residues. V dropped 4 bases and J dropped 3; count of bases not matched to a gene: 9.

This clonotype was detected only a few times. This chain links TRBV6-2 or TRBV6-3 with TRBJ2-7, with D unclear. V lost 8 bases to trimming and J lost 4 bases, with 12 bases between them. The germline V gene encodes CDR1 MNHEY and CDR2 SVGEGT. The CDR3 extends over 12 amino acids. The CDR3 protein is CASSGRKYEQYF. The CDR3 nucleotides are TGTGCCAGCTCAGGCAGGAAATACGAGCAGTACTTC.

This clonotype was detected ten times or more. This CDR3 is CAWRPTEAFF. The CDR3 DNA follows: TGTGCCTGGCGGCCGACTGAAGCTTTCTTT. This chain links TRBV30 with TRBJ1-1; no clear D gene. Germline loops: CDR1 GTSNPN, CDR2 SVGIG (reference sequence). Trimming stripped 5 bases from V and 5 bases from J, with 6 bases between. The CDR3 runs to 10 residues.

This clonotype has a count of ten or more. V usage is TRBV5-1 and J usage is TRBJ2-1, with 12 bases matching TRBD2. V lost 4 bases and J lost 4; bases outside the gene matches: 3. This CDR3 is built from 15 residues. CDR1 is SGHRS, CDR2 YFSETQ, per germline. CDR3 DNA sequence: TGCGCCAGCAGCGTACTAGCGGGAGGATACAATGAGCAGTTCTTC. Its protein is CASSVLAGGYNEQFF. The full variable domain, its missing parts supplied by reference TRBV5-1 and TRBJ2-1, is KAGVTQTPRYLIKTRGQQVTLSCSPISGHRSVSWYQQTPGQGLQFLFEYFSETQRNKGNFPGRFSGRQFSNSRSEMNVSTLELGDSALYLCASSVLAGGYNEQFFGPGTRLTVL.

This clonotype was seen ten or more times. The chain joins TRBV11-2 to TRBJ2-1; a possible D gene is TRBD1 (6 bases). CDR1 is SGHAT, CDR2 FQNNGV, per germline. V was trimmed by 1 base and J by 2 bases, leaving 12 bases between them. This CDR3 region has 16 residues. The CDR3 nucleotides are TGTGCCAGCAGCTTAGCCCCCGGGACAACCTACAATGAGCAGTTCTTC. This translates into CASSLAPGTTYNEQFF.

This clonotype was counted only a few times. The DNA for the CDR3 is TGTGCCAGCCTGGAGGGGACAGGGATACACAATGAGCAGTTCTTC. It translates to CASLEGTGIHNEQFF. The chain joins TRBV2 to TRBJ2-1; TRBD1 agrees at 9 bases. From germline, CDR1 is SNHLY and CDR2 FYNNEI. Germline trimming cut 8 bases from V and 5 bases from J; bases unmatched to any gene: 10. CDR3 length: 15 residues.